This is a list of T cell receptor beta chains from one sample in a study of blood T cell repertoires in COVID-19. Some clones are missing from TCRdb's copy, which holds only in-frame ones; the method was immunoSEQ multiplex PCR. The table has about 200,000 clones, 80% to 85% seen once. The sequencing sample was made of PBMCs or T cells enriched from blood (not recorded which). Receptors were obtained from a woman aged 45 to 65 with acute COVID-19. The CDR3 runs from the conserved cysteine through the conserved F or W. The D gene is left open where the match is weak. Only some rows state a clone size, as once, few, many or a class for expanded clones.

- | TRBJ2-3 | TRBD1 | TRBV11-3 | TGTGCCAGCAGCCCGGGACAGGGCTTTGCAGATACGCAGTATTTT | CASSPGQGFADTQYF
few | TRBJ2-6 | - | TRBV7-3 | TGTGCCAGCAGCTTAGCGGTGGCTGGGGCCAACGTCCTGACTTTC | CASSLAVAGANVLTF
- | TRBJ1-5 | - | TRBV28 | TGTGCCAGCAGTTTCCGGGGGGGATGGGGTCAGCCCCAGCATTTT | CASSFRGGWGQPQHF
many | TRBJ1-2 | TRBD1 | TRBV6-5 | TGTGCCAGCAGTACCCGAGGGGGCGCCGGCTATGGCTACACCTTC | CASSTRGGAGYGYTF
few | TRBJ2-3 | TRBD1 | TRBV28 | TGTGCCAGCAGTGACAGGGGTCTGCGAACAGATACGCAGTATTTT | CASSDRGLRTDTQYF
few | TRBJ1-2 | TRBD1 | TRBV4-1 | TGCGCCAGCAGCCACCCAGGGGGCAGGGACTATGGCTACACCTTC | CASSHPGGRDYGYTF
few | TRBJ1-4 | TRBD1 | TRBV29-1 | TGCAGCGGGAGGACAGGTTCGGGGGAAAAACTGTTTTTT | CSGRTGSGEKLFF
- | TRBJ2-2 | - | TRBV7-2 | TGTGCCAGCAGCCCGGGCGGGCACAACACCGGGGAGCTGTTTTTT | CASSPGGHNTGELFF
- | TRBJ2-1 | TRBD2 | TRBV24-1 | TGTGCCACCAGTGAAACTAGCGGGGGGGACTACAATGAGCAGTTCTTC | CATSETSGGDYNEQFF
- | TRBJ1-1 | - | TRBV14 | TGTGCCAGCAGCCAAGCGGGAGGAGAAGCTTTCTTT | CASSQAGGEAFF
- | TRBJ1-2 | - | TRBV5-1 | TGCGCCAGCAGCTTGGACAGCTATGGCTACACCTTC | CASSLDSYGYTF
- | TRBJ2-1 | - | TRBV11-3 | TGTGCCAGCAGTCAGGGCTATGAGCAGTTCTTC | CASSQGYEQFF
- | TRBJ2-1 | - | TRBV7-2 | TGTGCCAGCAGCTTATCCCCATACAGCGGACCTTACAATGAGCAGTTCTTC | CASSLSPYSGPYNEQFF
few | TRBJ2-2 | - | TRBV5-3 | TGTGCCAGAAGCTTGGCCGGGGAGAGGACAGCGACGGGGAACACCGGGGAGCTGTTTTTT | CARSLAGERTATGNTGELFF
- | TRBJ2-7 | TRBD1 | TRBV16 | TGTGCCAGCAGCCAAGGACAGGGCGCGTTCAACGAGCAGTACTTC | CASSQGQGAFNEQYF
- | TRBJ2-1 | TRBD2 | TRBV28 | TGTGCCAGCAGTTTACAAGCGGGGGAGATACAGCAGTTCTTC | CASSLQAGEIQQFF
- | TRBJ2-2 | TRBD2 | TRBV7-8 | TGTGCCAGCAGCTTAGGCAGCGGGGCCCTTTCCGGGGAGCTGTTTTTT | CASSLGSGALSGELFF
- | TRBJ1-5 | - | TRBV10-2 | TGCGCCAGCAGTTCCCCGGGAGGCCAGGGTCAGCCCCAGCATTTT | CASSSPGGQGQPQHF
- | TRBJ1-2 | TRBD1 | TRBV7-2 | TGTGCCAGCAGCTCGGGACAGGGGGCTTTCTGCACCTTC | CASSSGQGAFCTF
- | TRBJ1-2 | - | TRBV3-1/TRBV3-2 | TGTGCCAGCAGCCAATTTAACAGGCTCTATGGCTACACCTTC | CASSQFNRLYGYTF
few | TRBJ1-1 | - | TRBV3-1/TRBV3-2 | TGTGCCAGCAGCCAAGCCTGGAGCGGGAACACTGAAGCTTTCTTT | CASSQAWSGNTEAFF
- | TRBJ2-7 | - | TRBV15 | TGTGCCACCAGCAGGTTGACAGGTGTCGAGCAGTACTTC | CATSRLTGVEQYF
many | TRBJ2-5 | - | TRBV9 | TGTGCCAGCAGCGTAGGGTCAGGGTACCAAGAGACCCAGTACTTC | CASSVGSGYQETQYF
- | TRBJ1-6 | TRBD1 | TRBV5-1 | TGCGCCAGCAGCTTGGAGGGACAGTATAATTCACCCCTCCACTTT | CASSLEGQYNSPLHF
- | TRBJ2-1 | TRBD2 | TRBV27 | TGTGCCAGCCTCGGGACTAGCGGGATGGGGTCCTACAATGAGCAGTTCTTC | CASLGTSGMGSYNEQFF
- | TRBJ2-7 | TRBD1 | TRBV29-1 | TGCAGCGTGGAAACGGGACAGGGCTCCCCCTACGAGCAGTACTTC | CSVETGQGSPYEQYF
- | TRBJ1-2 | TRBD1 | TRBV3-1/TRBV3-2 | TGTGCCAGCAGCTCAACAGGGGGCGGCTATGGCTACACCTTC | CASSSTGGGYGYTF
- | TRBJ2-1 | TRBD2 | TRBV3-1/TRBV3-2 | TGTGCCAGCAGCCCACCAACTAGCGGGTTCTACAATGAGCAGTTCTTC | CASSPPTSGFYNEQFF
once | TRBJ2-3 | - | TRBV18 | TGTGCCAGCTCACCACAGGGGGCAGATACGCAGTATTTT | CASSPQGADTQYF
- | TRBJ2-7 | TRBD1 | TRBV7-9 | TGTGCCAGCAGCTTAACAGCCGGGACAGGTTTCTACGAGCAGTACTTC | CASSLTAGTGFYEQYF
- | TRBJ2-3 | - | TRBV6-2/TRBV6-3 | TGTGCCAGCAGGCCTCCCGGGTCCACAGATACGCAGTATTTT | CASRPPGSTDTQYF
- | TRBJ1-6 | - | TRBV24-1 | TGTGCCGCTGCCGGGGTACTGGGGAATTCACCCCTCCACTTT | CAAAGVLGNSPLHF
- | TRBJ2-7 | - | TRBV28 | TGTGCCAGCAGATCCTACCGGGACACAAGCTACGAGCAGTACTTC | CASRSYRDTSYEQYF
- | TRBJ2-1 | TRBD2 | TRBV7-9 | TGTGCCAGCAGCTTAGCTCCGGGACTAGCGGGGGGGCCTTACAATGAGCAGTTCTTC | CASSLAPGLAGGPYNEQFF
- | TRBJ2-7 | - | TRBV6-6 | TGTGCCAGCAGTTACTCGGATAGTCGGGGCGAGCAGTACTTC | CASSYSDSRGEQYF
- | TRBJ2-3 | - | TRBV7-2 | TGTGCCAGCAGCTTAGCTTTAGCGGGCACAGATACGCAGTATTTT | CASSLALAGTDTQYF
- | TRBJ2-7 | TRBD1 | TRBV11-1 | TGTGCCAGCAGCTTAGCGCCACCGGGACAGAACTCCTACGAGCAGTACTTC | CASSLAPPGQNSYEQYF
- | TRBJ1-2 | - | TRBV7-9 | TGTGCCAGCAGCTTAGCAGGGACAACTAACTATGGCTACACCTTC | CASSLAGTTNYGYTF
- | TRBJ2-7 | - | TRBV7-2 | TGTGCCAGCAGCTTAGCGCAAATGGGCGGGGCCACCTACGAGCAGTACTTC | CASSLAQMGGATYEQYF
- | TRBJ1-2 | - | TRBV4-3 | TGCGCCAGCAGCCCGATAGGGGAACAGCTATTTGCTAACTATGGCTACACCTTC | CASSPIGEQLFANYGYTF
- | TRBJ1-5 | TRBD1 | TRBV6-5 | TGTGCCAGCAGTTCGGACAGGGCCCAGCCCCAGCATTTT | CASSSDRAQPQHF
- | TRBJ1-1 | - | TRBV4-3 | TGCGCCAGCAGGCGACAGTCGGCCACTGAAGCTTTCTTT | CASRRQSATEAFF
- | TRBJ2-3 | - | TRBV29-1 | TGCAGCGTTGAAGGTGCGAACACAGATACGCAGTATTTT | CSVEGANTDTQYF
- | TRBJ2-2 | TRBD2 | TRBV5-1 | TGCGCCAGCAGCTTTATAGCCAGCGGGGACACCGGGGAGCTGTTTTTT | CASSFIASGDTGELFF
- | TRBJ1-5 | - | TRBV21-1 | TGTGCCAGCAGCAAAGATCGGCGGGACAGGGGTTACGAGTGGAGCAATCAGCCCCAGCATTTT | CASSKDRRDRGYEWSNQPQHF
- | TRBJ2-1 | TRBD2 | TRBV28 | TGTGCCAGCAGAGAAACCGGGACTAGCGTCTACAATGAGCAGTTCTTC | CASRETGTSVYNEQFF
- | TRBJ2-7 | - | TRBV28 | TGTGCCAGCAGTTTATCTCAGGGGCCCTACGAGCAGTACTTC | CASSLSQGPYEQYF
once | TRBJ2-2 | - | TRBV7-9 | TGTGCCAGCAGCACCTCCAGGGAGGGGGACACCGGGGAGCTGTTTTTT | CASSTSREGDTGELFF
- | TRBJ2-2 | TRBD2 | TRBV11-3 | TGTGCCAGCACCCTTGGGCGGGGGGTCACCGGGGAGCTGTTTTTT | CASTLGRGVTGELFF
- | TRBJ2-7 | - | TRBV2 | TGTGCCAGCATACCCGTGACAGACGAGCAGTACTTC | CASIPVTDEQYF